One sample yielded the 10 T cell receptor beta chains listed below, sequenced in a study of a mutant IDH1 vaccine in newly diagnosed glioma. Time point described: week 35, safety follow-up. Vaccinated patients received 300 ug of mutant IDH1 20-mer peptide per dose, with topical imiquimod. The repertoire was sequenced with immunoSEQ multiplex PCR; TCRdb's copy has only in-frame clones and lacks some. The profile shows more than 55,000 clones, around four fifths of them singletons. These receptors have no identified antigens. Sample: PBMCs, taken from a glioma patient whose treatment included an IDH1 peptide vaccine. Every receptor here comes from a man between 25 and 39 years old with glioma.

The V call is TRBV18, the J call TRBJ1-6; 7 bases align to TRBD1. Per germline, CDR1 KGHSH and CDR2 LQKENI. The CDR3 length is 15 residues. J lost 5 bases, V lost 2 bases, and 3 bases had no gene match. DNA of the CDR3: TGTGCCAGCTCACCAATCGGGACAGATAATTCACCCCTCCACTTT. Amino acids: CASSPIGTDNSPLHF.

Turning to this clone: At one boundary the junction diverges from the germline segment, which might be a read error. CDR3 nucleotides: TGCGCCAGCTTATACAGGGGGGCCCCCGAGCAGTACTTC. Protein sequence: CASLYRGAPEQYF. The V and J genes are TRBV2 and TRBJ2-7; 8 positions agree with TRBD1. This CDR3 has 13 residues. CDR1 and CDR2 (germline): SNHLY, FYNNEI. Together with reference TRBV2 and TRBJ2-7, the CDR3 gives the full variable domain: EPEVTQTPSHQVTQMGQEVILRCVPISNHLYFYWYRQILGQKVEFLVSFYNNEISEKSEIFDDQFSVERPDGSNFTLKIRSTKLEDSAMYFCASLYRGAPEQYFGPGTRLTVT.

This clone was counted once. V is TRBV19 and J is TRBJ2-3; D might be TRBD1 (6 bases). V shed 6 bases and J shed 4 bases, with 20 bases lying between them. Looked up from germline, CDR1 is LNHDA and CDR2 is SQIVND (reference sequence). The CDR3 sequence is 16 residues long. The CDR3 spells CASRKQGFLVPDTQYF. DNA for the CDR3: TGTGCCAGTAGAAAGCAGGGGTTTCTAGTTCCAGATACGCAGTATTTT. Variable domain in full (rest from reference TRBV19 and TRBJ2-3): DGGITQSPKYLFRKEGQNVTLSCEQNLNHDAMYWYRQDPGQGLRLIYYSQIVNDFQKGDIAEGYSVSREKKESFPLTVTSAQKNPTAFYLCASRKQGFLVPDTQYFGPGTRLTVL.

The J gene is TRBJ2-7, the V gene TRBV7-6; 9 nucleotides agree with TRBD1. Germline values: CDR1 SGHVS, CDR2 FNYEAQ. Trimming cost V 5 bases and J 3 bases; bases outside gene matches: 17. CDR3 length: 18 amino acids. As DNA, the CDR3 is TGTGCCAGCAGCACAGGGGGCGCAGGGCCCCTGATTGACTACGAGCAGTACTTC. This encodes CASSTGGAGPLIDYEQYF.

The chain has TRBV28 and TRBJ2-4; D gene ambiguous. There are 14 residues in the CDR3. Trimming removed 4 bases at V and 1 base at J, with 8 bases between. Germline CDR1 is MDHEN and CDR2 is SYDVKM. The CDR3 loop is CASSSGGAKNIQYF. In DNA form, the CDR3 reads TGTGCCAGCAGTTCCGGTGGCGCCAAAAACATTCAGTACTTC.

This chain links TRBV6-1 with TRBJ1-2; D unresolved. This CDR3 spans 15 amino acids. Germline V gives CDR1 MNHNS, CDR2 SASEGT. The V end was cut by 11 bases, the J end by 2 bases, with 21 bases between. In nucleotides, the CDR3 is TGTGCCTTGGAAAGTGGATCCTCGGAGAACTATGGCTACACCTTC. It translates to CALESGSSENYGYTF.

This clone has ten or more counts. The CDR3 loop is CASSERQGADTQYF. In DNA, the CDR3 is TGTGCCAGCAGTGAGAGACAGGGGGCAGATACGCAGTATTTT. V and J are TRBV6-4 and TRBJ2-3, with 9 nucleotides matching TRBD1. The CDR3 totals 14 residues. Trimming at V came to 3 bases and at J to 4 bases, leaving 2 bases not matched to a gene. CDR1 is MRHNA and CDR2 is SNTAGT in the germline V gene.

This rearrangement joins TRBV4-1 to TRBJ1-1; tentatively, D is TRBD1 (5 bases). The V gene lost 4 bases and the J gene lost 1 base, with 13 bases spanning the gap. Germline assignment: CDR1 MGHRA and CDR2 YSYEKL. The CDR3 is 15 amino acids. The CDR3 DNA sequence: TGCGCCAGCAGCCCTATCGTTCAGGGGAACACTGAAGCTTTCTTT. It specifies CASSPIVQGNTEAFF.

The gene calls are TRBV5-5 and TRBJ2-7; D not resolved. CDR1 is SGHKS and CDR2 is YYEKEE in the germline V gene (reference sequence). The CDR3 totals 14 residues. Trimming removed 2 bases at V and 6 bases at J, with 15 bases between. CDR3 residues: CASSFEQTQSEQYF. The DNA for the CDR3 is TGTGCCAGCAGCTTCGAGCAGACTCAGAGCGAGCAGTACTTC.

V and J are TRBV10-1 and TRBJ2-1, with TRBD2 matching over 11 bases. CDR3 size: 16 residues. The V and J ends lost 4 bases and 4 bases, in that order; junction bases with no gene match: 6. The germline V gene encodes CDR1 WNHNN and CDR2 SYGVQD (reference sequence). The CDR3 coding sequence is TGCGCCAGCAGTGTGGCTAGCGGGGGGATTTACAATGAGCAGTTCTTC. This codes for CASSVASGGIYNEQFF.